This T cell receptor beta chain appears in the sequencing data of a study of naive and memory T cell subsets. Trimming left V 4 bases short and J 7 bases short, with 14 bases between. Germline CDR1 and CDR2: MNHEY and SMNVEV (reference sequence). CDR3 length equals 14 residues. Both TRBC1 and TRBC2 were covered by a beta constant-region primer of two equimolar oligonucleotides. Nested alpha and beta constant-region primers with the SP2 primer drove four PCR rounds on ligated cDNA. TCRdb itself ran the UMI-ligation and nested PCR reads through MiXCR, one entry per CDR3 protein. Found here are 1,200 to 1,500 distinct CDR3 sequences, 7.4% of them singletons; the top ten hold about 86%. In this sample, this clonotype turned up a few times.

The J gene is TRBJ2-1, the V gene TRBV27; TRBD1 or TRBD2 may be the D gene (6 bases each). This receptor was identified in a human donor in good health. Sample: CD8+ TEMRA cells from blood. Subset in this sample: effector memory re-expressing CD45RA, CD45RA+ CD27-. CDR3 nucleotide sequence: TGTGCCAGCAGTTACCCCGGGGGCCTGAATGAGCAGTTCTTC. Protein: CASSYPGGLNEQFF.